The T cell receptor beta chain under discussion was sequenced for a study of CD8 T cells in Susac syndrome. Germline CDR1 is KGHSH and CDR2 is LQKENI. This CDR3 spans 16 amino acids. V was cut by 2 bases and J by 1 base, with 14 bases left in between. The patients serving as multiple sclerosis controls were treatment-naive. They had stable or active relapsing-remitting disease and fulfilled revised McDonald criteria. TEMRA cells were FACS-enriched, and CD8+ and CD4+ T cells were isolated negatively. With random hexamers, reverse transcription was performed on about 0.5 to 1 ug of RNA. The amplification used immunoSEQ multiplex PCR on TCR beta CDR3; it spanned 54 Vbeta and 13 Jbeta. TCRdb passed the immunoSEQ multiplex PCR reads through MiXCR, listing each CDR3 protein once. The sample carries roughly 400,000 distinct CDR3 sequences, more than 80% recorded once.

The source of this sequence is a human donor with multiple sclerosis. The genes are TRBV18 and TRBJ1-1; D is unclear. Sequences were obtained from CD8+ T cells from PBMCs. CDR3 in amino acids: CASSPNTLAGNTEAFF. The CDR3 DNA sequence: TGTGCCAGCTCACCAAACACCCTGGCGGGGAACACTGAAGCTTTCTTT.